The 7 T cell receptor beta chains below were found in one sample sequenced in a study of blood T cell repertoires in COVID-19. The data were produced by immunoSEQ multiplex PCR, yet TCRdb's version contains in-frame clones alone and is incomplete. The data hold roughly 150,000 clones, with roughly 84% observed a single time. The sample taken for sequencing was peripheral blood. These receptors all come from a woman aged 45-60 years with acute or convalescent COVID-19.

The J gene is TRBJ2-5, the V gene TRBV2; 8 bases are shared with TRBD2. J gave up 4 bases and V 3 bases, and 4 bases lay outside the gene matches. CDR3 length equals 14 residues. CDR1 is SNHLY, CDR2 FYNNEI, per germline. The CDR3 coding sequence is TGTGCCAGCAGTGACTCGCGGGGGGTAGAGACCCAGTACTTC. Protein product: CASSDSRGVETQYF.

This chain connects TRBV7-2 to TRBJ2-3; 14 positions agree with TRBD2. CDR3 length equals 16 residues. Germline V gene sequence: CDR1 SGHTA, CDR2 FQGNSA. V gave up 5 bases and J gave up 5 bases; unmatched junction bases: 6. The CDR3 is CASSLGTSGGLDTQYF. In nucleotides, the CDR3 is TGTGCCAGCAGCCTGGGGACTAGCGGGGGCTTAGATACGCAGTATTTT.

J is TRBJ2-1 and V is TRBV7-3; unclear D gene. Germline assignment: CDR1 SGHTA and CDR2 FQGTGA. Trimming removed 4 bases at V and 3 bases at J, with 7 bases between. The CDR3 loop spans 13 amino acids. The CDR3 DNA reads TGTGCCAGCAGCTCTACCTTCTACAATGAGCAGTTCTTC. Amino acid sequence: CASSSTFYNEQFF.

The chain joins TRBV5-6 to TRBJ2-5, with 7 bases that match TRBD2. V gave up 2 bases and J gave up 5 bases; unmatched junction bases: 18. This CDR3 is 18 amino acids long. From germline, CDR1 is SGHDT and CDR2 YYEEEE. The chain's CDR3 is CASSLTRGNFRTRETQYF. For the CDR3, the DNA is TGTGCCAGCAGCTTAACGCGGGGGAACTTTAGAACGCGGGAGACCCAGTACTTC.

This rearrangement joins TRBV2 to TRBJ2-3; D gene uncertain. CDR3 length: 12 amino acids. CDR1 and CDR2 from the germline V gene are SNHLY and FYNNEI. With 6 bases removed from V and 4 bases from J, the gap between germline ends came to 8 bases. The CDR3 coding sequence is TGTGCCAGCAGCAGCGAGGCAGATACGCAGTATTTT. It translates to CASSSEADTQYF.

CDR3: CASSLGARDSTEAFF. The CDR3 DNA is TGTGCCAGCAGCTTAGGAGCGAGGGACTCCACTGAAGCTTTCTTT. The genes are TRBV7-8 and TRBJ1-1, with D tentatively TRBD1 (5 bases). The germline V and J ends were trimmed by 1 base and 4 bases, with 13 bases remaining between them. The length of the CDR3 is 15 residues. Germline V gene lookup returns CDR1 SGHVS and CDR2 FQNEAQ. Looking up the rest from reference TRBV7-8 and TRBJ1-1 gives the full variable domain: GAGVSQSPRYKVAKRGQDVALRCDPISGHVSLFWYQQALGQGPEFLTYFQNEAQLDKSGLPSDRFFAERPEGSVSTLKIQRTQQEDSAVYLCASSLGARDSTEAFFGQGTRLTVV.

The CDR3 here is CASSGGAGGYNEQFF. The CDR3 bases are TGCGCCAGCAGTGGAGGGGCGGGGGGCTACAATGAGCAGTTCTTC. The rearrangement uses TRBV10-2 and TRBJ2-1; 8 bases agree with TRBD2. This CDR3 is 15 amino acids long. Germline V gene lookup returns CDR1 WSHSY and CDR2 SAAADI. Germline trimming cut 4 bases from V and 3 bases from J; bases unmatched to any gene: 5.